The 30 T cell receptor beta chains below all came from one sample that was sequenced in a study of blood T cell repertoires in COVID-19. TCRdb's copy holds only in-frame clones and misses some; the assay was immunoSEQ multiplex PCR. The table includes roughly 150,000 clones, roughly 91% detected once. The specimen was peripheral blood. Receptors were obtained from a man aged 18 to 35 with COVID-19, enrolled during active disease.

This clone has just one count. Other DNA sequences in the same sample also yield this CDR3. V usage is TRBV12-3 or TRBV12-4 and J usage is TRBJ2-7, with D tentatively TRBD2 (5 bases). The CDR3 runs to 12 residues. With 5 bases removed from V and 2 bases from J, the gap between germline ends came to 7 bases. For the CDR3, the DNA is TGTGCCAGCAGTCTGGGAGCCTACGAGCAGTACTTC. It translates to CASSLGAYEQYF.

The rearrangement links TRBV6-5 to TRBJ1-3; possible D gene TRBD1, 5 bases. The CDR3 has 13 residues. Germline CDR1 reads MNHEY; CDR2 reads SVGAGI. Trimming pared 6 bases from V and 8 bases from J, leaving 14 bases between. CDR3: CASRTGGGDTIYF. The CDR3 DNA follows: TGTGCCAGCAGGACCGGGGGAGGGGACACCATATATTTT.

The rearrangement links TRBV6-5 to TRBJ2-7; tentatively, D is TRBD2 (6 bases). The CDR3 has 15 amino acids. V dropped 4 bases and J dropped 2 bases, with 15 bases sitting between them. The V gene's germline CDR1 is MNHEY and CDR2 SVGAGI. The CDR3 spells CASSSISGAPYEQYF. The DNA for the CDR3 is TGTGCCAGCAGTTCCATTAGCGGAGCCCCCTACGAGCAGTACTTC.

This chain connects TRBV28 to TRBJ1-2; D might be TRBD1 (6 bases). With 3 bases removed from V and 6 bases from J, the gap between germline ends came to 11 bases. Germline V CDR1 and CDR2: MDHEN, SYDVKM. The CDR3 runs 13 residues. The CDR3 loop reads CASSFGQGNGYTF. CDR3 DNA: TGTGCCAGCAGTTTTGGGCAGGGGAATGGCTACACCTTC.

The chain recombines TRBV6-6 with TRBJ1-2, with D unresolved. Trimming shortened V by 0 bases and J by 6 bases, and 11 bases separated the two germline ends. Per germline, CDR1 MNHNY and CDR2 SVGAGI (reference sequence). This CDR3 spans 14 amino acids. The CDR3 DNA reads as TGTGCCAGCAGTTACTCCGCCGCCAGTAATGGCTACACCTTC. Amino acid sequence: CASSYSAASNGYTF.

The CDR3 sequence: CASSPWFTGTGMHEQYF. CDR3 in DNA: TGTGCCAGTAGCCCCTGGTTCACCGGGACAGGGATGCACGAGCAGTACTTC. The chain couples TRBV19 to TRBJ2-7; 9 nucleotides line up with TRBD1. The CDR3 length is 17 residues. The J segment lost 5 bases and the V segment lost 6 bases, leaving 17 bases of the junction unmatched. Germline lookup yields CDR1 LNHDA and CDR2 SQIVND (reference sequence).

Of note for this clone: In the same sample, other DNA sequences code for this CDR3. The chain links TRBV9 to TRBJ2-7, with unresolved D. This CDR3 has 13 amino acids. The germline CDR1 and CDR2 sequences are SGDLS and YYNGEE. Trimming removed 0 bases at V and 1 base at J, with 5 bases between. The CDR3 loop reads CASSVGSSYEQYF. The CDR3 bases are TGTGCCAGCAGCGTAGGGAGTTCCTACGAGCAGTACTTC. The whole variable domain, remainder taken from reference TRBV9 and TRBJ2-7, is DSGVTQTPKHLITATGQRVTLRCSPRSGDLSVYWYQQSLDQGLQFLIQYYNGEERAKGNILERFSAQQFPDLHSELNLSSLELGDSALYFCASSVGSSYEQYFGPGTRLTVT.

With respect to this clone: The same CDR3 also results from other DNA sequences found in this sample. The chain combines TRBV7-9 with TRBJ1-1, with a possible D match to TRBD1 (5 bases). Trimming stripped 5 bases from V and 1 base from J, with 8 bases between. This CDR3 contains 13 residues. Germline CDR1 reads SEHNR; CDR2 reads FQNEAQ (reference sequence). In nucleotides, the CDR3 is TGTGCCAGCAGCCCTAGGGGGAACACTGAAGCTTTCTTT. As protein: CASSPRGNTEAFF.

J is TRBJ2-1 and V is TRBV19, with a possible D match to TRBD2 (5 bases). V was clipped by 3 bases and J by 3 bases, with 15 bases between them. Germline V lookup: CDR1 LNHDA, CDR2 SQIVND (reference sequence). This CDR3 is 16 amino acids long. The CDR3 protein is CASSIALLTSYNEQFF. Written as DNA, the CDR3 is TGTGCCAGTAGTATCGCCCTTCTAACTAGCTACAATGAGCAGTTCTTC.

The chain recombines TRBV19 with TRBJ1-6; D might be TRBD1 (6 bases). V lost 9 bases and J 9 bases, leaving 18 bases between the germline ends. Germline lookup yields CDR1 LNHDA and CDR2 SQIVND (reference sequence). CDR3 length: 14 amino acids. The CDR3 sequence is CASTLDSFGSPLHF. The CDR3 DNA reads TGTGCCAGCACCCTGGACAGTTTTGGTTCACCCCTCCACTTT.

The J gene is TRBJ2-5, the V gene TRBV5-1, with TRBD1 identical over 11 bases. J lost 5 bases, V lost 2 bases, and 5 bases had no gene match. This CDR3 spans 15 amino acids. CDR1 and CDR2 (germline): SGHRS, YFSETQ. For the CDR3, the DNA is TGCGCCAGCAGCTTCGGGACAGGGGGTTTTGAGACCCAGTACTTC. This gives the protein CASSFGTGGFETQYF.

This chain links TRBV10-3 with TRBJ1-2; D not certain. This CDR3 comprises 13 residues. With 3 bases removed from V and 4 bases from J, the gap between germline ends came to 9 bases. Per germline, CDR1 ENHRY and CDR2 SYGVKD. For the CDR3, the DNA is TGTGCCATCAGTGAAGGTCCGGGCTATGGCTACACCTTC. Its translation is CAISEGPGYGYTF.

The chain carries TRBV4-2 and TRBJ2-3, with D possibly matching TRBD1 (6 bases). The germline V gene encodes CDR1 LGHNA and CDR2 YNFKEQ. CDR3 length: 15 amino acids. V lost 0 bases, J lost 3 bases, and 10 bases lay in between. CDR3 bases: TGTGCCAGCAGCCAAGATGAAGGGGGAACAGATACGCAGTATTTT. Protein product: CASSQDEGGTDTQYF.

This rearrangement joins TRBV5-1 to TRBJ2-1; weak D call: TRBD2 (5 bases). This CDR3 comprises 16 residues. Trimming left V 7 bases short and J 6 bases short, with 23 bases between. Germline CDR1 SGHRS, CDR2 YFSETQ. The CDR3 DNA is TGCGCCAGCCGCCCTCCCCAGTACGGGAACGGCAATGAGCAGTTCTTC. Amino acid sequence: CASRPPQYGNGNEQFF.

The chain uses TRBV28 and TRBJ1-2; D may be TRBD1 (6 bases). This CDR3 has 14 amino acids. Germline assignment: CDR1 MDHEN and CDR2 SYDVKM. Trimming shortened V by 2 bases and J by 6 bases, and 13 bases separated the two germline ends. The CDR3 bases are TGTGCCAGCAGTTTACGGGGGGCGCTTAATGGCTACACCTTC. Translation: CASSLRGALNGYTF.

Only one count was recorded for this clone. This chain connects TRBV4-3 to TRBJ1-1; the match to TRBD1 covers 8 bases. Germline CDR1 LGHNA, CDR2 YSLEER. The CDR3 length is 16 residues. V lost 4 bases to trimming and J lost 4 bases; unmatched junction nucleotides: 11. CDR3 amino acids: CASSPIPGQGGTEAFF. CDR3 nucleotide sequence: TGCGCCAGCAGCCCAATTCCCGGACAGGGAGGCACTGAAGCTTTCTTT.

This clone was seen only a few times. The chain employs TRBV29-1 and TRBJ1-2; D not resolved. Germline V gene sequence: CDR1 SQVTM, CDR2 ANQGSEA. The ends were cut back, 2 bases at V and 5 bases at J, with 15 bases in the middle. The length of the CDR3 is 14 residues. The CDR3 here is CSVETEQLKYGYTF. For the CDR3, the DNA is TGCAGCGTTGAAACCGAACAATTGAAATATGGCTACACCTTC.

CDR3 DNA: TGTGCCAGCAGCTTAGGGGTAGGGGGCCTCTCACCCCTCCACTTT. It translates to CASSLGVGGLSPLHF. The chain recombines TRBV7-2 with TRBJ1-6; 7 bases match TRBD1. CDR1 is SGHTA and CDR2 is FQGNSA in the germline V gene. With 1 base clipped from V and 10 bases from J, the junction kept 7 bases outside the gene matches. The CDR3 runs to 15 residues.

The CDR3 bases are TGTGCCAGCAGTCCAGGGCCGGCCACTGAAGCTTTCTTT. It specifies CASSPGPATEAFF. This sequence joins TRBV25-1 and TRBJ1-1; TRBD1 might be the D (5 bases). V dropped 5 bases and J dropped 4 bases, with 11 bases sitting between them. The CDR3 has 13 amino acids. Germline lookup yields CDR1 MGHDK and CDR2 SYGVNS.

This sequence joins TRBV5-1 and TRBJ2-1, with D unresolved. The germline V and J ends were trimmed by 0 bases and 4 bases, with 8 bases remaining between them. CDR3 size: 14 residues. Per germline, CDR1 SGHRS and CDR2 YFSETQ. CDR3 region: CASSLGTGYNEQFF. The CDR3 nucleotides are TGCGCCAGCAGCTTGGGAACCGGTTACAATGAGCAGTTCTTC. Looking up the rest from reference TRBV5-1 and TRBJ2-1 gives the full variable domain: KAGVTQTPRYLIKTRGQQVTLSCSPISGHRSVSWYQQTPGQGLQFLFEYFSETQRNKGNFPGRFSGRQFSNSRSEMNVSTLELGDSALYLCASSLGTGYNEQFFGPGTRLTVL.

The chain couples TRBV27 to TRBJ2-3, with TRBD2 matching over 11 bases. Germline V gene data show CDR1 as MNHEY and CDR2 as SMNVEV (reference sequence). J was trimmed by 3 bases and V by 7 bases; bases with no gene match: 21. This CDR3 comprises 20 residues. CDR3 nucleotide sequence: TGTGCCAGCACCCTAAAGAATTCACCCTCTAGCGGGAGGTTTACAGATACGCAGTATTTT. Translating it yields CASTLKNSPSSGRFTDTQYF.

The V call is TRBV7-9, the J call TRBJ2-3; D call uncertain. Trimming took 7 bases from V and 1 from J, leaving 15 bases between them. CDR1 and CDR2 from the germline V gene are SEHNR and FQNEAQ (reference sequence). The CDR3 runs 15 residues. In DNA form, the CDR3 reads TGTGCCAGCACCCCGAATTTACTTGGCACAGATACGCAGTATTTT. It codes for CASTPNLLGTDTQYF.

The chain is built from TRBV7-9 and TRBJ2-5; 9 positions match TRBD1. Per the germline V gene, CDR1 is SEHNR and CDR2 is FQNEAQ (reference sequence). The CDR3 runs to 14 residues. After removal of 5 bases from V and 1 base from J, the junction contained 2 bases not matched to a gene. CDR3 amino acids: CASSLQGAQETQYF. CDR3 DNA sequence: TGTGCCAGCAGCCTACAGGGGGCCCAAGAGACCCAGTACTTC.

This chain uses TRBV15 with TRBJ1-2, with 10 bases fitting TRBD1. Germline CDR1 is LNHNV and CDR2 is YYDKDF (reference sequence). This CDR3 comprises 16 residues. The V segment lost 0 bases and the J segment 6 bases; nucleotides outside the gene matches: 7. This CDR3 is CATSRDLGTGENGYTF. The DNA for the CDR3 is TGTGCCACCAGCAGAGATCTGGGGACAGGGGAGAATGGCTACACCTTC.

The J gene is TRBJ1-3, the V gene TRBV28; D is possibly TRBD1 (5 bases). Germline V CDR1 and CDR2: MDHEN, SYDVKM. V lost 2 bases, J lost 14 bases, and 16 bases lay in between. The CDR3 extends over 13 amino acids. In nucleotides, the CDR3 is TGTGCCAGCAGTTTAGGGGCAGGTGATTCGCTATATTTT. Amino acids: CASSLGAGDSLYF. Complete variable domain (other parts from reference TRBV28 and TRBJ1-3): DVKVTQSSRYLVKRTGEKVFLECVQDMDHENMFWYRQDPGLGLRLIYFSYDVKMKEKGDIPEGYSVSREKKERFSLILESASTNQTSMYLCASSLGAGDSLYFGEGSWLTVV.

This clone appeared many times. Other DNA sequences in the sample encode the same CDR3. The rearrangement uses TRBV4-3 and TRBJ2-7, with 11 positions matching TRBD2. V lost 0 bases to trimming and J lost 0 bases; unmatched junction nucleotides: 7. The CDR3 loop spans 18 amino acids. CDR1 and CDR2 from the germline V gene are LGHNA and YSLEER. The CDR3 protein is CASSQDLAGGLLSYEQYF. The CDR3 DNA sequence: TGCGCCAGCAGCCAAGATTTAGCGGGAGGGCTCCTCTCCTACGAGCAGTACTTC.

The chain carries TRBV24-1 and TRBJ1-3, with 11 bases aligning to TRBD1. Trimming at V came to 9 bases and at J to 1 base, leaving 4 bases not matched to a gene. Germline CDR1 is KGHDR and CDR2 is SFDVKD. The CDR3 has 15 amino acids. The CDR3 sequence: CATGGQGVSGNTIYF. The DNA of the CDR3 is TGTGCCACCGGGGGACAGGGGGTATCTGGAAACACCATATATTTT.

This sequence joins TRBV18 and TRBJ2-5; 8 nucleotides agree with TRBD1. The CDR3 length is 15 residues. Looked up from germline, CDR1 is KGHSH and CDR2 is LQKENI. The V segment lost 2 bases and the J segment 4 bases; nucleotides outside the gene matches: 6. For the CDR3, the DNA is TGTGCCAGCTCACCATCAGGGGGCGTAAGAGAGACCCAGTACTTC. This sequence encodes CASSPSGGVRETQYF.

This clone was detected only once. This rearrangement joins TRBV7-8 to TRBJ1-5; no definite D call. This CDR3 has 15 amino acids. The germline CDR1 and CDR2 sequences are SGHVS and FQNEAQ. Trimming removed 1 base at V and 0 bases at J, with 7 bases between. The CDR3 DNA sequence: TGTGCCAGCAGCTTAGGCACTTATAGCAATCAGCCCCAGCATTTT. Amino acids: CASSLGTYSNQPQHF.

The chain is built from TRBV1 and TRBJ1-2; TRBD1 is taken as the D call from the table, unchecked against the DNA. TRBV1 is labeled a pseudogene. CDR3 size: 12 residues. The CDR3 is CTSEDREYGYTF. The CDR3, as DNA: TGCACCAGCGAGGACAGGGAGTATGGCTACACCTTC.